The 30 T cell receptor beta chains below come from one sample, sequenced in a study of CD4+ T cells in melanoma (dated by TCRdb to 2022 to 2024). Library prep was done by the immunoSEQ multiplex PCR assay. In its TCRdb copy, this immuneACCESS table keeps in-frame sequences only and misses some clones. Where compared with another copy, unresolved V genes explain less than half of these, and the others have no known cause. This sample lists about 22,000 clones; over 75% were detected once. About 3.6% of the sample is in the top ten clones. Sequenced: cells from a culture (not recorded whether cultured in vitro). These receptors all come from a human donor with melanoma.

The gene calls are TRBV19 and TRBJ1-2, with 10 positions matching TRBD1. Germline CDR1 reads LNHDA; CDR2 reads SQIVND (reference sequence). The V and J ends lost 5 bases and 4 bases, in that order; junction bases with no gene match: 22. This CDR3 is built from 20 residues. The CDR3 nucleotides read TGTGCCAGTAGTCCCGGGACAGGGGACCTCCGTATAAGTGCCTCCTATGGCTACACCTTC. This sequence encodes CASSPGTGDLRISASYGYTF.

This chain uses TRBV19 with TRBJ1-1; tentative D call: TRBD1 (5 bases). The CDR3 covers 13 residues. Germline V gene lookup returns CDR1 LNHDA and CDR2 SQIVND (reference sequence). V lost 3 bases to trimming and J lost 4 bases, with 9 bases between them. The CDR3 loop reads CASSIGRGTEAFF. The CDR3 bases are TGTGCCAGTAGTATCGGAAGGGGCACTGAAGCTTTCTTT.

This clone showed up just a few times. The genes are TRBV6-4 and TRBJ2-1, with TRBD2 matching 7 bases. CDR3 size: 16 residues. CDR1 MRHNA and CDR2 SNTAGT come from the germline V gene. The junction had 11 bases not matched to a gene; V was cut back by 3 bases and J by 6 bases. CDR3 DNA sequence: TGTGCCAGCAGTGAGTTAAGGACTAGTACGCTCAATGAGCAGTTCTTC. Encoded protein: CASSELRTSTLNEQFF.

The CDR3 region is CASSVGGGTGELFF. CDR3 coding DNA: TGTGCCAGCAGTGTCGGAGGAGGCACCGGGGAGCTGTTTTTT. The chain uses TRBV6-1 and TRBJ2-2, with D perhaps TRBD2 (5 bases). CDR1 and CDR2 (germline): MNHNS, SASEGT. This CDR3 has 14 residues. V lost 4 bases and J lost 4, with 10 bases in between.

This chain joins TRBV4-1 and TRBJ2-2; the match to TRBD1 covers 10 bases. The junction had 2 bases not matched to a gene; V was cut back by 3 bases and J by 7 bases. CDR3 length equals 14 residues. Per the germline V gene, CDR1 is MGHRA and CDR2 is YSYEKL. As DNA, the CDR3 is TGCGCCAGCAGCCATCGGACAGGGGGCGGGGAGCTGTTTTTT. This gives the protein CASSHRTGGGELFF.

V is TRBV6-1 and J is TRBJ2-1; 8 bases agree with TRBD2. Per the germline V gene, CDR1 is MNHNS and CDR2 is SASEGT. The CDR3 loop spans 15 amino acids. Trimming cost V 7 bases and J 7 bases; bases outside gene matches: 12. The CDR3 DNA reads as TGTGCCAGCACCTACGGAGCGGGGGAGGGGAATGAGCAGTTCTTC. Its translation: CASTYGAGEGNEQFF.

The chain combines TRBV12-5 with TRBJ1-5; 9 bases match TRBD1. Germline CDR1 is LGHNT and CDR2 is FRNRAP. The CDR3 is made up of 17 amino acids. The ends lost 1 base at V and 3 bases at J; junction bases unmatched: 7. CDR3 protein: CASGLELQGAHNQPQHF. In DNA, the CDR3 is TGTGCTAGTGGTTTGGAACTACAGGGGGCCCACAATCAGCCCCAGCATTTT.

The chain is built from TRBV27 and TRBJ1-2; the D gene is possibly TRBD1 (6 bases). CDR1 and CDR2 (germline): MNHEY, SMNVEV (reference sequence). The germline V and J ends were trimmed by 0 bases and 5 bases, with 7 bases remaining between them. The CDR3 loop spans 13 amino acids. The CDR3 nucleotides read TGTGCCAGCAGTTTATCAGGGGGTTATGGCTACACCTTC. Translated: CASSLSGGYGYTF.

V gene TRBV7-9 combines with J gene TRBJ1-6; D may be TRBD1 (5 bases). The CDR3 is made up of 17 amino acids. V was clipped by 5 bases and J by 5 bases, with 19 bases between them. Germline V gene sequence: CDR1 SEHNR, CDR2 FQNEAQ (reference sequence). The CDR3 nucleotides are TGTGCCAGCAGCCATACCGGACGGGGGGGAGATAATTCACCCCTCCACTTT. This gives the protein CASSHTGRGGDNSPLHF.

The rearrangement links TRBV6-1 to TRBJ1-4; D is possibly TRBD1 (6 bases). The V end was cut by 9 bases, the J end by 1 base, with 9 bases between. CDR3 length: 13 amino acids. The germline V gene encodes CDR1 MNHNS and CDR2 SASEGT. CDR3 residues: CARGAVTNEKLFF. The CDR3 coding sequence is TGTGCCAGGGGGGCGGTAACTAATGAAAAACTGTTTTTT.

V gene TRBV10-3 combines with J gene TRBJ2-3; D is perhaps TRBD1 or TRBD2 (5 bases each). The CDR3 has 14 amino acids. Trimming left V 6 bases short and J 3 bases short, with 13 bases between. Looked up from germline, CDR1 is ENHRY and CDR2 is SYGVKD. CDR3 amino acids: CAIRGVRTTDTQYF. DNA of the CDR3: TGTGCCATCAGGGGGGTGCGGACAACAGATACGCAGTATTTT.

The chain joins TRBV4-1 to TRBJ2-1; the D gene could be TRBD1 or TRBD2 (5 bases each). With 4 bases removed from V and 2 bases from J, the gap between germline ends came to 12 bases. From germline, CDR1 is MGHRA and CDR2 YSYEKL. There are 15 residues in the CDR3. The chain's CDR3 is CASSRLGTAYNEQFF. In nucleotides, the CDR3 is TGCGCCAGCAGCCGCCTGGGGACCGCCTACAATGAGCAGTTCTTC.

This chain joins TRBV19 and TRBJ2-5, with 10 nucleotides matching TRBD1. The J call may be wrong; the DNA end is better matched by TRBJ2-7. The germline CDR1 and CDR2 sequences are LNHDA and SQIVND (reference sequence). The CDR3 consists of 17 residues. Here the CDR3 DNA reads TGTGCCAGTAGCAGGGACAGGGGTTCCTGGGGCTCCTACGAGCAGTACTTC. Encoded protein: CASSRDRGSWGSYEQYF.

This clone showed up just once. Here the CDR3 reads CASSPGLAGGYQETQYF. CDR3 coding DNA: TGCGCCAGCAGCCCGGGACTAGCGGGGGGGTACCAAGAGACCCAGTACTTC. This chain joins TRBV5-1 and TRBJ2-5; TRBD2 agrees at 16 bases. J gave up 0 bases and V 4 bases, and 3 bases lay outside the gene matches. Germline V gene data show CDR1 as SGHRS and CDR2 as YFSETQ. This CDR3 contains 17 residues.

This clone was seen just once. The chain recombines TRBV7-3 with TRBJ1-5; the D is unclear. Germline V gene data show CDR1 as SGHTA and CDR2 as FQGTGA. The CDR3 totals 22 residues. V was trimmed by 2 bases and J by 0 bases, leaving 29 bases between them. The CDR3, as DNA: TGTGCCAGCAGCTTATCGGGTAGGATCACAGACTTCAGTTTCAATAGCAATCAGCCCCAGCATTTT. Amino acids: CASSLSGRITDFSFNSNQPQHF.

The chain uses TRBV2 and TRBJ1-5; no reliable D call. The germline V gene encodes CDR1 SNHLY and CDR2 FYNNEI. Between the trimmed V and J ends, which lost 2 bases and 7 bases, there was a span of 15 bases. CDR3 length: 15 amino acids. The CDR3 DNA sequence: TGTGCCAGCAGTGAATATGGACCTAAAAACCAGCCCCAGCATTTT. Its protein product is CASSEYGPKNQPQHF.

The V gene is TRBV2, the J gene TRBJ1-2, with 11 bases aligning to TRBD1. Looked up from germline, CDR1 is SNHLY and CDR2 is FYNNEI. The trim removed 6 bases at V and 13 bases at J, leaving 13 bases unmatched. The CDR3 extends over 14 amino acids. CDR3 coding DNA: TGTGCCAGCAGGGGGACAGGGGGTCGGAGCTCGGTCACCTTC. Translation: CASRGTGGRSSVTF.

The gene calls are TRBV5-1 and TRBJ1-2, with D maybe TRBD1 (5 bases). From germline, CDR1 is SGHRS and CDR2 YFSETQ. There are 13 residues in the CDR3. V lost 0 bases and J 6 bases, leaving 9 bases between the germline ends. This chain's CDR3 is CASSLGQRNGYTF. As DNA, the CDR3 is TGCGCCAGCAGCTTGGGACAGCGGAATGGCTACACCTTC.

The rearrangement uses TRBV5-4 and TRBJ1-2; D is uncertain. The CDR3 is 13 amino acids. The V and J ends lost 4 bases and 1 base respectively, with 8 bases between them. CDR1 and CDR2 from the germline V gene are SGHNT and YYREEE (reference sequence). The CDR3 loop is CASSQQNNYGYTF. CDR3 DNA: TGTGCCAGCAGCCAACAGAATAACTATGGCTACACCTTC.

The genes are TRBV29-1 and TRBJ2-1; D is tentatively TRBD1 or TRBD2 (5 bases each). CDR3 length equals 15 residues. Trimming removed 2 bases from V and 6 bases from J, with 17 bases in between. Germline CDR1 and CDR2: SQVTM and ANQGSEA. CDR3 sequence: CSVEPGRRGANEQFF. The CDR3 DNA reads TGCAGCGTTGAACCCGGGCGTCGAGGGGCCAATGAGCAGTTCTTC.

As for this clone: Germline and junction disagree at one end, which may indicate a read error. The CDR3 DNA is TGTGCCAGCAGTTTGAGACAGGCCTCCGACGAGCAGTACTTC. Encoded protein: CASSLRQASDEQYF. V gene TRBV6-5 combines with J gene TRBJ2-7, with D perhaps TRBD1 (6 bases). Per the germline V gene, CDR1 is MNHEY and CDR2 is SVGAGI. This CDR3 contains 14 residues.

This clone is medium-sized in the sample. This rearrangement joins TRBV18 to TRBJ1-2; D gene uncertain. The CDR3 has 16 amino acids. Germline-derived CDR1 and CDR2 are KGHSH and LQKENI. V lost 2 bases, J lost 0 bases, and 13 bases lay in between. The CDR3, as DNA: TGTGCCAGCTCACCATCAATAGTGCGAGCTAACTATGGCTACACCTTC. Translating gives CASSPSIVRANYGYTF.

This clone was seen a single time. The gene calls are TRBV18 and TRBJ2-3; D not certain. This CDR3 spans 14 amino acids. Germline V gene lookup returns CDR1 KGHSH and CDR2 LQKENI. V lost 5 bases and J lost 2, with 11 bases in between. This CDR3 is CASSFTSSTDTQYF. The CDR3 DNA reads TGTGCCAGCTCATTCACATCTTCCACAGATACGCAGTATTTT.

The chain employs TRBV27 and TRBJ2-1, with D perhaps TRBD2 (5 bases). The CDR3 is 12 amino acids. V lost 10 bases and J 4 bases, leaving 11 bases between the germline ends. The germline V gene has CDR1 MNHEY and CDR2 SMNVEV (reference sequence). The CDR3 DNA is TGTGCCACCGTACTAGGTTACAATGAGCAGTTCTTC. As protein: CATVLGYNEQFF.

The chain is built from TRBV2 and TRBJ1-2, with D hard to call. Trimming pared 6 bases from V and 2 bases from J, leaving 16 bases between. CDR1 is SNHLY and CDR2 is FYNNEI in the germline V gene. The CDR3 sequence is 15 residues long. CDR3 protein: CASRSQRSVNYGYTF. CDR3 nucleotide sequence: TGTGCCAGCAGATCCCAGCGCAGCGTGAACTATGGCTACACCTTC.

The rearrangement joins TRBV18 to TRBJ1-4; maybe TRBD1 (5 bases). This CDR3 is built from 13 residues. Trimming removed 3 bases at V and 4 bases at J, with 6 bases between. CDR1 and CDR2 (germline): KGHSH, LQKENI. CDR3 sequence (DNA): TGTGCCAGCTCACCGCAGGGTAATGAAAAACTGTTTTTT. Amino acids: CASSPQGNEKLFF.

This chain uses TRBV4-1 with TRBJ2-3; D unresolved. CDR3 length: 17 residues. Germline values: CDR1 MGHRA, CDR2 YSYEKL. Trimming pared 3 bases from V and 3 bases from J, leaving 19 bases between. The CDR3 protein is CASSQTPFQVKTDTQYF. CDR3 nucleotide sequence: TGCGCCAGCAGCCAGACTCCATTCCAAGTTAAGACAGATACGCAGTATTTT.

The chain combines TRBV18 with TRBJ2-3, with D possibly TRBD2 on 6 matching bases. The germline gives CDR1 KGHSH, CDR2 LQKENI. The CDR3 runs to 16 residues. V dropped 3 bases and J dropped 1 base, with 14 bases sitting between them. In nucleotides, the CDR3 is TGTGCCAGCTCACCGCGGCTAGCGCTAGGCACAGATACGCAGTATTTT. Its translation is CASSPRLALGTDTQYF.

This clone was recorded once. CDR3 bases: TGTGCCAGCAGCTTATATGGGGGAGGAACTGAAGCTTTCTTT. Translated, it gives CASSLYGGGTEAFF. The chain uses TRBV7-2 and TRBJ1-1, with D possibly matching TRBD1 (5 bases). Per the germline V gene, CDR1 is SGHTA and CDR2 is FQGNSA. The CDR3 length is 14 residues. Trimming stripped 2 bases from V and 5 bases from J, with 12 bases between.

The chain is built from TRBV6-5 and TRBJ2-7; D assignment may be TRBD1 or TRBD2 (5 bases each). The CDR3 covers 14 residues. Germline CDR1 is MNHEY and CDR2 is SVGAGI. Trimming pared 6 bases from V and 0 bases from J, leaving 12 bases between. In DNA form, the CDR3 reads TGTGCCAGCAGCTCTCGGGACGCCTCCTACGAGCAGTACTTC. Translation: CASSSRDASYEQYF.